A selection of T cell receptor beta chains follows, all from one sample in a study of T cells in Graves' hyperthyroidism and ophthalmopathy. TCRdb fed the multiplex PCR reads into MiXCR, producing one record per CDR3 protein. The sample holds fewer than 250,000 distinct CDR3 sequences, more than 15% seen once. Input material: blood. The receptors were sampled from a man aged 50 to 60 with Graves' hyperthyroidism. CDR3s include the opening cysteine and the closing phenylalanine or tryptophan. D genes are given only for firm matches. The size entry is marked missing in some rows and otherwise reads once, few, many or a size class.

j_gene,abundance,v_gene,d_gene,CDR3aa,CDR3nt
TRBJ2-1,many,TRBV12-3/TRBV12-4,-,CASSFAEPWGEQFF,TGTGCCAGCAGTTTTGCGGAACCATGGGGTGAGCAGTTCTTC
TRBJ1-2,few,TRBV7-9,TRBD1,CASSLISGQSYGYTF,TGTGCCAGCAGCTTAATTTCGGGACAGTCCTATGGCTACACCTTC
TRBJ2-7,-,TRBV9,-,CASSPWVGPYEQYF,TGTGCCAGCAGCCCCTGGGTGGGTCCCTACGAGCAGTACTTC
TRBJ1-4,few,TRBV10-3,-,CAISASLATNEKLFF,TGTGCCATCAGTGCCTCTTTAGCAACTAATGAAAAACTGTTTTTT
TRBJ2-1,-,TRBV12-3/TRBV12-4,TRBD2,CASSLWTSGRRYNEQFF,TGTGCCAGCAGTTTATGGACTAGCGGGAGAAGGTACAATGAGCAGTTCTTC
TRBJ1-5,many,TRBV6-1,-,CASKGTNRNQPQHF,TGTGCCAGCAAAGGGACAAACCGAAATCAGCCCCAGCATTTT
TRBJ2-5,-,TRBV29-1,-,CSVPPGDPVGTQYF,TGCAGCGTTCCCCCGGGAGACCCCGTTGGGACCCAGTACTTC
TRBJ1-5,many,TRBV28,-,CASSSRGLQGNNQPQHF,TGTGCCAGCAGCTCCCGCGGCTTACAAGGAAACAATCAGCCCCAGCATTTT
TRBJ2-5,many,TRBV18,-,CASSPQGPYPQETQYF,TGTGCCAGCTCACCTCAGGGACCCTACCCCCAGGAGACCCAGTACTTC
TRBJ2-1,-,TRBV2,-,CASMWAGEQFF,TGTGCCAGCATGTGGGCTGGTGAGCAGTTCTTC
TRBJ2-3,many,TRBV27,-,CASTPRRGLGDTQYF,TGTGCCAGCACCCCTAGGAGGGGGCTGGGAGATACGCAGTATTTT
TRBJ2-7,-,TRBV12-3/TRBV12-4,-,CASSPHRYREQYF,TGTGCCAGCAGTCCTCATCGATATCGAGAGCAGTACTTC
TRBJ2-5,many,TRBV5-1,-,CASSSQGQETQYF,TGCGCCAGCAGCTCCCAGGGCCAAGAGACCCAGTACTTC
TRBJ2-7,few,TRBV6-1,TRBD1,CASSYHGQGIYEQYF,TGTGCCAGCAGCTACCACGGACAGGGGATTTACGAGCAGTACTTC
TRBJ2-2,-,TRBV29-1,-,CSVGGATYTGELFF,TGCAGCGTTGGGGGGGCGACTTACACCGGGGAGCTGTTTTTT
TRBJ2-3,-,TRBV9,-,CASSERENTDTQYF,TGTGCCAGCAGCGAAAGGGAGAACACAGATACGCAGTATTTT
TRBJ1-1,many,TRBV11-2,-,CASSFGPSNTEAFF,TGTGCCAGCAGCTTCGGGCCTTCTAACACTGAAGCTTTCTTT